Included here is one TCR beta chain sequence, with context. Only a few counts were recorded for this clonotype. No cognate antigen has been identified for it. One base away there is no much larger clone; base qualities are not given. This record comes from a study of response to subunit inactivated influenza vaccine (dated by TCRdb to 2016 to 2018). Looking at the study overall: Deep quantitative profiling of the T cell receptor repertoire was used in the study to follow responses to a trivalent subunit inactivated influenza vaccine. Overall results and qualifications from the work: The authors proposed that each seasonal influenza vaccination may bring in only a limited number of new T cells.

CDR1 LNHDA and CDR2 SQIVND were looked up in the germline V gene (reference sequence). The CDR3 runs 14 amino acids, cysteine and phenylalanine included. Only the CDR3 region is kept as DNA, spanning 42 bases read in frame from base 1. Trimming costs V 5 bases and J 6 bases, and their ends lie 15 bases apart. Receptor libraries were prepared by RT-PCR. Data came from an Illumina HiSeq 2500. TCRdb reran the public reads through fastp at Q25 and MiXCR, keeping productive beta chains. Here each entry gathers all rows of one CDR3 protein and keeps the most common genes and DNA. The sample table holds hundreds of thousands of distinct CDR3 sequences, of which 10% to 15% were seen once. The biggest ten clones account for about an eighth of the sample. Taken with the paper, the label for time point translates to: 45 days after influenza vaccine administration.

The specimen was PBMCs from blood, collected about 40 days after vaccination. The receptor was isolated from a man aged 45-60 years who received an inactivated influenza vaccine. Donor details come from another sample of the same person, matched by shared clones. The rearrangement combines TRBV19 with TRBJ2-3, with the D gene tentatively TRBD1 or TRBD2, based on 5 matching bases in each. The nucleotide sequence reads TGTGCCAGTAGTCCGTTCGGGGCAAGGGATACGCAGTATTTT. The resulting protein is CASSPFGARDTQYF.